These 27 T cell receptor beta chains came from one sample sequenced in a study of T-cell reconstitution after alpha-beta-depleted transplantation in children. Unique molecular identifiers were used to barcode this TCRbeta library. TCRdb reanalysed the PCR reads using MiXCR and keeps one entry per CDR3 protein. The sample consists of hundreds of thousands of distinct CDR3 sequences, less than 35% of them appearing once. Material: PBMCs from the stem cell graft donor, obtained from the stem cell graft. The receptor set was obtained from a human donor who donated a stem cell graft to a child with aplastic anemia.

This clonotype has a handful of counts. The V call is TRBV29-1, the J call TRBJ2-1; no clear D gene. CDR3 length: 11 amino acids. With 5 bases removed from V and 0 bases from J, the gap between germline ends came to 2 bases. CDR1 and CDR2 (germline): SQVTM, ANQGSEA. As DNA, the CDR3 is TGCAGCGTTAGCTCCTACAATGAGCAGTTCTTC. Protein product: CSVSSYNEQFF.

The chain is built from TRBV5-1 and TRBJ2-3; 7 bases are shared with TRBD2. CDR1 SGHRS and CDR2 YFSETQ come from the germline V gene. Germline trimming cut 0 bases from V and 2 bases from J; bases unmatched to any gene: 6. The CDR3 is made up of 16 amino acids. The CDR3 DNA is TGCGCCAGCAGCTTGGGGGCAGCGGGATTCACAGATACGCAGTATTTT. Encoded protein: CASSLGAAGFTDTQYF.

CDR3 sequence (DNA): TGCAGCGTTGAAGATGGGCGGCGCTATGGCTACACCTTC. Its translation is CSVEDGRRYGYTF. J is TRBJ1-2 and V is TRBV29-1; D not resolved. The ends were cut back, 0 bases at V and 4 bases at J, with 9 bases in the middle. CDR1 is SQVTM and CDR2 is ANQGSEA in the germline V gene. This CDR3 region has 13 residues. The full variable domain, completed using reference TRBV29-1 and TRBJ1-2, is SAVISQKPSRDICQRGTSLTIQCQVDSQVTMMFWYRQQPGQSLTLIATANQGSEATYESGFVIDKFPISRPNLTFSTLTVSNMSPEDSSIYLCSVEDGRRYGYTFGSGTRLTVV.

CDR3 coding DNA: TGTGCCACCAGCAGAGACCTGGCGTCGGGCCATGAGCAGTTCTTC. Its protein product is CATSRDLASGHEQFF. The V call is TRBV15, the J call TRBJ2-1; no reliable D call. V was pared by 0 bases and J by 8 bases, with 14 bases between. The germline CDR1 and CDR2 sequences are LNHNV and YYDKDF (reference sequence). The CDR3 length is 15 residues.

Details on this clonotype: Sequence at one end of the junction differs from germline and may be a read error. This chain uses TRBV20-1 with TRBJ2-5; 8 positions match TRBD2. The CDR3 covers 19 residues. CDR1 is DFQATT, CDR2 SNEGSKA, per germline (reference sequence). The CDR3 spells CTARASLGLAGIHQETQYF. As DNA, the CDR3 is TGCACTGCTAGAGCGTCCCTAGGTTTAGCGGGGATACACCAAGAGACCCAGTACTTC.

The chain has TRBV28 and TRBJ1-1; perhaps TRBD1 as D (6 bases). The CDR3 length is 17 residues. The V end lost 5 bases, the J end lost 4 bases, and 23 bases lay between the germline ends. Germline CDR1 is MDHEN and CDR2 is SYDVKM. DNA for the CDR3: TGTGCCAGCAGTCCCCTGGGGGCAGGCCGCCAGGGCACTGAAGCTTTCTTT. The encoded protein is CASSPLGAGRQGTEAFF.

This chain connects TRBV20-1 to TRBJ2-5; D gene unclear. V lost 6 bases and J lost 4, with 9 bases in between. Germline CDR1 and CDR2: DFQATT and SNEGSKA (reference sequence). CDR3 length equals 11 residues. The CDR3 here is CSAPLVETQYF. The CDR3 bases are TGCAGTGCCCCCCTTGTAGAGACCCAGTACTTC.

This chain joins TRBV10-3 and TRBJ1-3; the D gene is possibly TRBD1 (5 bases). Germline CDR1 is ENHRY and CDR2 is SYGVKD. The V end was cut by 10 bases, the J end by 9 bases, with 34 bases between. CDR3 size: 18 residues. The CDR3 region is CATGGAPATTGQAGTIYF. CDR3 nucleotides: TGTGCCACCGGAGGGGCCCCGGCCACAACGGGGCAGGCGGGCACCATATATTTT.

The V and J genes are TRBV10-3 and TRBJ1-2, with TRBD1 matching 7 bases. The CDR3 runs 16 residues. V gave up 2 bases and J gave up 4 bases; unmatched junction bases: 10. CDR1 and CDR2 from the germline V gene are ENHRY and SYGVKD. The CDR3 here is CAISEDPSGQAYGYTF. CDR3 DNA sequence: TGTGCCATCAGTGAGGATCCCTCCGGACAGGCCTATGGCTACACCTTC.

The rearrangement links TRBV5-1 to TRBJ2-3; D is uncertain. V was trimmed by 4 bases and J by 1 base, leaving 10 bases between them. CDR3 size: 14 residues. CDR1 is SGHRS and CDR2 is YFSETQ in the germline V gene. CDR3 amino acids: CASSIPAGTDTQYF. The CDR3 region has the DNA TGCGCCAGCAGCATACCCGCGGGCACAGATACGCAGTATTTT.

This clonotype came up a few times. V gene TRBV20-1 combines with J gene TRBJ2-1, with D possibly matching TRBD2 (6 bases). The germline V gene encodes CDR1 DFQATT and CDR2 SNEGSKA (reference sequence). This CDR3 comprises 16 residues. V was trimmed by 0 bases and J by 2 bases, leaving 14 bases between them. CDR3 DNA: TGCAGTGCTAGAGATTGGAACGGGAGTCCCTACAATGAGCAGTTCTTC. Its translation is CSARDWNGSPYNEQFF.

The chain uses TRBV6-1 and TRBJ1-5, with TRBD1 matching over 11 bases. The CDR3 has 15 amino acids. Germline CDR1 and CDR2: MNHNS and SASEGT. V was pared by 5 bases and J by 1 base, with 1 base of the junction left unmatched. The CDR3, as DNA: TGTGCCAGCAGTCGGGACAGGGGGAGCAATCAGCCCCAGCATTTT. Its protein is CASSRDRGSNQPQHF.

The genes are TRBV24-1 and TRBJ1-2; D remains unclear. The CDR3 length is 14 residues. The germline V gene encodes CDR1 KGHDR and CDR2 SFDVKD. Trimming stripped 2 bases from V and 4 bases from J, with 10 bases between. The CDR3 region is CATSDSGSLYGYTF. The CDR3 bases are TGTGCCACCAGTGATTCCGGGTCCCTCTATGGCTACACCTTC.

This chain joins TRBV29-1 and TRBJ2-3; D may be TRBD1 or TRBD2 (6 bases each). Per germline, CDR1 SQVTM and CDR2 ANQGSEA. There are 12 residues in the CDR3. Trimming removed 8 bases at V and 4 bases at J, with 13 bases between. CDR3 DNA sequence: TGCAGCTTGAGGGGGGCGGCAGATACGCAGTATTTT. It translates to CSLRGAADTQYF.

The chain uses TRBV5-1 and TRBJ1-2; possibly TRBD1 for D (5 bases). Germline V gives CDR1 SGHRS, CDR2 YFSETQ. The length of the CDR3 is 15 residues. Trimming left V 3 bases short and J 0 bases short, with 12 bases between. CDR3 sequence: CASSSRQRSNYGYTF. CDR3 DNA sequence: TGCGCCAGCAGCTCCAGACAGAGGTCTAACTATGGCTACACCTTC.

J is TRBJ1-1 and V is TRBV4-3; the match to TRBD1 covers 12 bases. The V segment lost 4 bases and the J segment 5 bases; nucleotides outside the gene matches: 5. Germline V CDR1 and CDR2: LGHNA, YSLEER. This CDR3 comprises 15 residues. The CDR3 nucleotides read TGCGCCAGCAGCCCGGCGGGACAGGGGGCAACTGAAGCTTTCTTT. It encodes CASSPAGQGATEAFF.

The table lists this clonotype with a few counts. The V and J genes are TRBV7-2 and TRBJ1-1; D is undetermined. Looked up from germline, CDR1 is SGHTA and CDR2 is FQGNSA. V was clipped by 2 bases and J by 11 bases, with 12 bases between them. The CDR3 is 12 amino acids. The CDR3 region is CASSLILGYAFF. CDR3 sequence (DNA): TGTGCCAGCAGCTTAATACTGGGGTACGCTTTCTTT.

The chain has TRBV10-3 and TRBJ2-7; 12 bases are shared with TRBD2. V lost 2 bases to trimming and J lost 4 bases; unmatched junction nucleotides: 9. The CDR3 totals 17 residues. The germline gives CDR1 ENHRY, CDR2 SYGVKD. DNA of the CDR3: TGTGCCATCAGTGAGGGCTGGACTAGCGGGAAGGGGTACGAGCAGTACTTC. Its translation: CAISEGWTSGKGYEQYF.

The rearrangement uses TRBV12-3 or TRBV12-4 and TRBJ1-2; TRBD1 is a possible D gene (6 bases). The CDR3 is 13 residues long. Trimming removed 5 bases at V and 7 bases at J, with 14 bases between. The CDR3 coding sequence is TGTGCCAGCAGTCCACAGGGTGTCGGTGGCTACACCTTC. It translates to CASSPQGVGGYTF.

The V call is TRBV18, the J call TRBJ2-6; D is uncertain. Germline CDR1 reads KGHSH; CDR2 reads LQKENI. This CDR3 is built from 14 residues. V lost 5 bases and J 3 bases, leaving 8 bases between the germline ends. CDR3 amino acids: CASSSRSGANVLTF. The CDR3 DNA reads TGTGCCAGCTCATCCCGGAGTGGGGCCAACGTCCTGACTTTC. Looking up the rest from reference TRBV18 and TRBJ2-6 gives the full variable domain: NAGVMQNPRHLVRRRGQEARLRCSPMKGHSHVYWYRQLPEEGLKFMVYLQKENIIDESGMPKERFSAEFPKEGPSILRIQQVVRGDSAAYFCASSSRSGANVLTFGAGSRLTVL.

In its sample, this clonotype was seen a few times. CDR3 sequence reads: CASSLDRSIQGGYTF. The CDR3 coding sequence is TGTGCCAGCAGCTTAGATCGGTCCATCCAGGGTGGCTACACCTTC. This rearrangement joins TRBV11-2 to TRBJ1-2; the D gene is possibly TRBD1 (5 bases). Trimming pared 0 bases from V and 7 bases from J, leaving 15 bases between. Germline CDR1 reads SGHAT; CDR2 reads FQNNGV. This CDR3 region has 15 residues.

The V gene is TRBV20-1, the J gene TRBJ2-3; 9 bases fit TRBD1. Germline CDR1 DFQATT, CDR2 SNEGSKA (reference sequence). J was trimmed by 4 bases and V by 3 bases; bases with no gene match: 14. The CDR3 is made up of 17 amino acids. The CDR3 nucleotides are TGCAGTGCTAGGGGAACACCGGGACAGGGATATCCAGATACGCAGTATTTT. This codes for CSARGTPGQGYPDTQYF.

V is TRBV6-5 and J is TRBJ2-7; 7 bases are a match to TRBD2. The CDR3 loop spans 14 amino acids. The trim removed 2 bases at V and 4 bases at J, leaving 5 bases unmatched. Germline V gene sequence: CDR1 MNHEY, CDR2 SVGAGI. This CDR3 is CASSYGISGYEQYF. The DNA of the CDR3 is TGTGCCAGCAGTTACGGCATTAGCGGGTACGAGCAGTACTTC.

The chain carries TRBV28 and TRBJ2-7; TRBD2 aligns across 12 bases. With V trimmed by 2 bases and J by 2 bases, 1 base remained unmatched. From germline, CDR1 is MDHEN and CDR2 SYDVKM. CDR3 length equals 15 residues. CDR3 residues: CASSLLAGGPYEQYF. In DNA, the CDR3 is TGTGCCAGCAGTTTACTAGCGGGAGGGCCCTACGAGCAGTACTTC. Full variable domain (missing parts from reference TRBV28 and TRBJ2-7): DVKVTQSSRYLVKRTGEKVFLECVQDMDHENMFWYRQDPGLGLRLIYFSYDVKMKEKGDIPEGYSVSREKKERFSLILESASTNQTSMYLCASSLLAGGPYEQYFGPGTRLTVT.

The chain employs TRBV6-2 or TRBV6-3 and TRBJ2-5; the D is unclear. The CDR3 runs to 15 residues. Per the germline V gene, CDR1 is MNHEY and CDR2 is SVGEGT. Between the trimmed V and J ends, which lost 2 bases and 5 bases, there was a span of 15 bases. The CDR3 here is CASSYDFGKPETQYF. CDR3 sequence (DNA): TGTGCCAGCAGTTACGACTTTGGGAAACCGGAGACCCAGTACTTC.

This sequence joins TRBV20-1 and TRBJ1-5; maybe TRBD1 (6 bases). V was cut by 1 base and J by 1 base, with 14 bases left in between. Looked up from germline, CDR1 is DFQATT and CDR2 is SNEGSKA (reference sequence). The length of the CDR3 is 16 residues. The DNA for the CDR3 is TGCAGTGCTAGAGGGAACAGGGACGGGAGCAATCAGCCCCAGCATTTT. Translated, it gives CSARGNRDGSNQPQHF.

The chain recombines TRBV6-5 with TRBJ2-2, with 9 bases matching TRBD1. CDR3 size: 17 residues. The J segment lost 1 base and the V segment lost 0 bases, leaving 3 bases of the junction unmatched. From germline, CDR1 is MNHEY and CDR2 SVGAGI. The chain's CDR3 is CASSYSPGQGNTGELFF. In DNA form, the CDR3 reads TGTGCCAGCAGTTACTCTCCGGGACAGGGGAACACCGGGGAGCTGTTTTTT.